Shown below are 15 T cell receptor beta chains from a single sample sequenced in a study of identical twins. MiXCR, run by TCRdb on the 5' RACE reads, gives a single entry per CDR3 protein. The sample consists of about 790,000 distinct CDR3 sequences, 18% of them appearing once. The sample was also linked to a second study, of T cells expressing NK-cell markers.

Sequenced sample: PBMCs. The receptors were sampled from a woman aged 18-29 years in good health.

The sample holds a few counts of this clonotype. The chain uses TRBV29-1 and TRBJ2-2; perhaps D is TRBD1 or TRBD2 (5 bases each). This CDR3 is built from 13 residues. Germline values: CDR1 SQVTM, CDR2 ANQGSEA. V shed 5 bases and J shed 6 bases, with 13 bases lying between them. The CDR3 sequence is CSVPGPIPGELFF. The CDR3 DNA follows: TGCAGCGTTCCGGGACCAATTCCCGGGGAGCTGTTTTTT.

This clonotype appeared a few times. The CDR3 DNA follows: TGTGCCAGCAGGAAAAGTGAGACCCAGTACTTC. Its translation: CASRKSETQYF. J is TRBJ2-5 and V is TRBV7-2; D unresolved. Germline-derived CDR1 and CDR2 are SGHTA and FQGNSA. The CDR3 totals 11 residues. Trimming shortened V by 6 bases and J by 5 bases, and 7 bases separated the two germline ends.

The chain joins TRBV7-9 to TRBJ1-1; 10 bases agree with TRBD1. With V trimmed by 5 bases and J by 2 bases, 11 bases remained unmatched. The CDR3 contains 17 residues. Germline V gives CDR1 SEHNR, CDR2 FQNEAQ (reference sequence). This CDR3 is CASSPRRTGGRNTEAFF. CDR3 bases: TGTGCCAGCAGCCCTCGCCGGACAGGGGGGAGAAACACTGAAGCTTTCTTT.

This clonotype occurred a few times. V and J are TRBV10-3 and TRBJ1-5; weak D call: TRBD1 (5 bases). This CDR3 comprises 13 residues. The germline V and J ends were trimmed by 6 bases and 3 bases, with 9 bases remaining between them. Germline loops: CDR1 ENHRY, CDR2 SYGVKD. The CDR3 coding sequence is TGTGCCATCAGCCGACAGCACAATCAGCCCCAGCATTTT. Protein: CAISRQHNQPQHF.

CDR3 residues: CSARVGPSEQFF. The CDR3 DNA is TGCAGTGCTAGAGTCGGCCCGAGTGAGCAGTTCTTC. The chain recombines TRBV20-1 with TRBJ2-1, with D hard to call. The CDR3 has 12 residues. V lost 1 base and J 9 bases, leaving 10 bases between the germline ends. The germline CDR1 and CDR2 sequences are DFQATT and SNEGSKA (reference sequence).

This clonotype has only a few counts. This chain connects TRBV20-1 to TRBJ2-1; a weak D match, TRBD2 (5 bases). V dropped 5 bases and J dropped 2 bases, with 16 bases sitting between them. Germline-derived CDR1 and CDR2 are DFQATT and SNEGSKA (reference sequence). This CDR3 has 15 residues. CDR3 amino acids: CSADSRDTTYNEQFF. CDR3 DNA sequence: TGCAGTGCTGACTCACGGGATACCACCTACAATGAGCAGTTCTTC.

This clonotype has more than one count but fewer than ten. The rearrangement links TRBV3-1 to TRBJ2-7; the D is unclear. The CDR3 extends over 15 amino acids. Trimming took off 7 bases at V and 1 base at J, with 17 bases between the two ends. Germline lookup yields CDR1 LGHDT and CDR2 YNNKEL (reference sequence). CDR3 in DNA: TGTGCCAGCAATTCCGGCGGCGAGACTTCCTACGAGCAGTACTTC. Amino acids: CASNSGGETSYEQYF.

The chain joins TRBV29-1 to TRBJ1-1, with 8 bases aligning to TRBD1. Germline trimming cut 3 bases from V and 6 bases from J; bases unmatched to any gene: 6. CDR3 size: 13 residues. Germline values: CDR1 SQVTM, CDR2 ANQGSEA. CDR3 coding DNA: TGCAGCGTTGACCGGACAGGGTTCGCTGAAGCTTTCTTT. Translation: CSVDRTGFAEAFF.

This clonotype was seen a few times. This rearrangement joins TRBV7-2 to TRBJ2-4; 9 positions match TRBD1. CDR3 length: 14 residues. Germline V gene sequence: CDR1 SGHTA, CDR2 FQGNSA. V was pared by 4 bases and J by 6 bases, with 4 bases of the junction left unmatched. The CDR3 protein is CASSSGQGGNIQYF. In nucleotides, the CDR3 is TGTGCCAGCAGCTCGGGACAGGGAGGAAACATTCAGTACTTC.

This clonotype has only a few counts. V gene TRBV27 combines with J gene TRBJ2-2, with TRBD1 matching 7 bases. The CDR3 loop spans 14 amino acids. J was trimmed by 12 bases and V by 6 bases; bases with no gene match: 13. Germline V gives CDR1 MNHEY, CDR2 SMNVEV (reference sequence). The CDR3 DNA is TGTGCCAGCAGGGACTTACAGGGGTCGACCAAGCTGTTTTTT. It translates to CASRDLQGSTKLFF.

The V gene is TRBV20-1, the J gene TRBJ1-2; D ambiguous. Germline values: CDR1 DFQATT, CDR2 SNEGSKA (reference sequence). Deletions cut 3 bases from V and 11 bases from J, with 22 bases between. This CDR3 has 14 amino acids. CDR3 DNA: TGCAGTGCTAGGGAGGGATATGCGGAGTCGCATTACACCTTC. Its translation is CSAREGYAESHYTF.

In this sample, this clonotype turned up many times. The chain links TRBV12-3 or TRBV12-4 to TRBJ1-5; 9 nucleotides line up with TRBD1. This CDR3 has 14 residues. V was pared by 6 bases and J by 8 bases, with 8 bases of the junction left unmatched. As DNA, the CDR3 is TGTGCCAGCAGCCCTACAGGGGGCAGGGAGCCCCAGCATTTT. This gives the protein CASSPTGGREPQHF.

The chain combines TRBV20-1 with TRBJ2-3, with 7 nucleotides matching TRBD1. The CDR3 has 14 residues. V shed 5 bases and J 3 bases; nucleotides not matched to a gene: 8. Germline loops: CDR1 DFQATT, CDR2 SNEGSKA (reference sequence). CDR3 residues: CSAFPTGVTDTQYF. DNA of the CDR3: TGCAGTGCTTTCCCTACAGGGGTTACAGATACGCAGTATTTT.

At least ten counts were recorded for this clonotype. The V gene is TRBV9, the J gene TRBJ2-1; TRBD2 agrees at 9 bases. J was trimmed by 10 bases and V by 2 bases; bases with no gene match: 7. Per germline, CDR1 SGDLS and CDR2 YYNGEE. The CDR3 covers 14 residues. Here the CDR3 reads CASSVETSGWEQFF. CDR3 nucleotides: TGTGCCAGCAGCGTTGAGACTAGCGGATGGGAGCAGTTCTTC.

V gene TRBV20-1 combines with J gene TRBJ2-1; D ambiguous. The V gene's germline CDR1 is DFQATT and CDR2 SNEGSKA (reference sequence). The germline V and J ends were trimmed by 1 base and 6 bases, with 7 bases remaining between them. The CDR3 has 12 residues. The CDR3 region is CSARVAVNEQFF. The CDR3 coding sequence is TGCAGTGCTAGAGTCGCGGTCAATGAGCAGTTCTTC.